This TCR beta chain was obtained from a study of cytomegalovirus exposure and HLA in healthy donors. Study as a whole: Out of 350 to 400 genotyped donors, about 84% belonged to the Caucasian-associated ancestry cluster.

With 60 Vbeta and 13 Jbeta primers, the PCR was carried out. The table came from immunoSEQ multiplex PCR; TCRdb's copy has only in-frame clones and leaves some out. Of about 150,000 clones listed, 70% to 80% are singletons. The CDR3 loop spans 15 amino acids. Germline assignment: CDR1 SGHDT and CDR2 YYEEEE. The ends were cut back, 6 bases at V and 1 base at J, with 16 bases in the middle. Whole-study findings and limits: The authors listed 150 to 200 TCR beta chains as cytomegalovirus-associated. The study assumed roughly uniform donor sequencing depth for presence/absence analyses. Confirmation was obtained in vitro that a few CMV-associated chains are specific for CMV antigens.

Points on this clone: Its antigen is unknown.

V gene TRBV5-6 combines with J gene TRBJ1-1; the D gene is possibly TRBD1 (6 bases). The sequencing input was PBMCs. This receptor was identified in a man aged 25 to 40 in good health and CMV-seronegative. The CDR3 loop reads CASTQGGWENTEAFF. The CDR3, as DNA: TGTGCCAGCACCCAAGGGGGATGGGAGAACACTGAAGCTTTCTTT.